The subject of this entry is one TCR beta chain. Germline-derived CDR1 and CDR2 are SGHTA and FQGTGA. This CDR3 region has 16 residues. V gave up 0 bases and J gave up 2 bases, with 8 bases separating them. In the source study's methods: Estimated nucleated cell counts came from reference gene primer amplification. TCRdb keeps only in-frame clones here, not all; method: immunoSEQ multiplex PCR. V and J calls and clone size are copied from that table; D and trimming were computed from the DNA. The sample has about 320,000 clones, around 90% seen once; the top ten hold about 5%. Recovery among Cohort 3 donors was established by two negative PCRs, clearance, or symptom resolution. The data are from a study of blood T cell repertoires in COVID-19. Study context: Acute and convalescent COVID-19 specimens originated in the United States, Italy and Spain. In each case, the material was cDNA or gDNA derived from T cells, B-cell-depleted T cells, or PBMCs.

The specimen sequenced was PBMCs or T cells enriched from blood (not recorded which). This chain links TRBV7-3 with TRBJ2-6; no definite D call. The receptor was isolated from a man in his fifties or sixties who had recovered from COVID-19. The CDR3 DNA reads as TGTGCCAGCAGCTTAACCTACCGTCCTGGGGCCAACGTCCTGACTTTC. Translating it yields CASSLTYRPGANVLTF.